This TCR beta chain was identified during a study of T-cell memory formation after mild COVID-19. In the study overall: TCR clusters mostly belonged to single donors.

TCRdb recomputed calls from the 5' RACE reads with MiXCR, one row per CDR3 protein. The sample yields 400,000 to 500,000 distinct CDR3 sequences, approximately 20% seen once. V dropped 0 bases and J dropped 7; count of bases not matched to a gene: 7. Looked up from germline, CDR1 is MNHEY and CDR2 is SVGAGI. This CDR3 has 15 residues. V usage is TRBV6-5 and J usage is TRBJ2-7; 9 bases fit TRBD2. The sample comprised PBMCs or a T cell subset sorted from them (not recorded which). This TCR came from an adult woman who had mild COVID-19 (a few samples of this study predate the infection). Cell type and time point are not known. CDR3 sequence (DNA): TGTGCCAGCAGTTACTCTCAGGGACTAGCCAAAGAGCAGTACTTC. This encodes CASSYSQGLAKEQYF.